One and the same sample provided the 9 T cell receptor beta chains below, sequenced in a study of regulatory T cells in long-lasting Graves disease. Time point specified: newly diagnosed GD, antithyroid drugs for less than 3 months. With RNA extracted from PBMCs as input, the TCR library was made. Investigators prepared the TCR beta libraries by applying iRepertoire HTBI primers and Arm-PCR of CDR3 regions. TCRdb re-derived calls from the multiplex PCR reads in MiXCR, one entry per CDR3 protein. The sample has over 500,000 distinct CDR3 sequences; about 16% are singletons. This sample also appeared in a second study, on T cells in Graves' hyperthyroidism and ophthalmopathy.

Sequencing was performed on peripheral blood mononuclear cells (PBMCs), taken at new diagnosis, from a patient treated with antithyroid drugs. These receptors were taken from a young man with Graves disease.

Only a few counts were recorded for this clonotype. This chain connects TRBV5-1 to TRBJ1-2, with 7 bases aligning to TRBD1. Trimming cost V 4 bases and J 6 bases; bases outside gene matches: 9. This CDR3 is 14 amino acids long. Germline CDR1 is SGHRS and CDR2 is YFSETQ. DNA for the CDR3: TGCGCCAGCAGCCCTAAACAGGGGTTGGATGGCTACACCTTC. Protein sequence: CASSPKQGLDGYTF.

The chain recombines TRBV7-6 with TRBJ2-5; 9 bases are shared with TRBD1. V dropped 0 bases and J dropped 7; count of bases not matched to a gene: 15. This CDR3 comprises 18 residues. Germline V CDR1 and CDR2: SGHVS, FNYEAQ. Written as DNA, the CDR3 is TGTGCCAGCAGCTTAGCTCCCCCCGAGACAGGGGGGATTGGGACCCAGTACTTC. Its translation is CASSLAPPETGGIGTQYF. Full variable domain (missing parts from reference TRBV7-6 and TRBJ2-5): GAGVSQSPRYKVTKRGQDVALRCDPISGHVSLYWYRQALGQGPEFLTYFNYEAQQDKSGLPNDRFSAERPEGSISTLTIQRTEQRDSAMYRCASSLAPPETGGIGTQYFGPGTRLLVL.

The chain recombines TRBV20-1 with TRBJ2-2; 10 positions match TRBD2. The J segment lost 1 base and the V segment lost 1 base, leaving 3 bases of the junction unmatched. The CDR3 contains 16 residues. Germline CDR1 DFQATT, CDR2 SNEGSKA (reference sequence). DNA of the CDR3: TGCAGTGCTAGAGCTCTAGCGGGAGTGAACACCGGGGAGCTGTTTTTT. It encodes CSARALAGVNTGELFF.

This clonotype was counted ten times or more. A much larger clone is a single base away; this may be a read error. The V and J genes are TRBV11-1 and TRBJ2-7; D is unclear. The germline V gene encodes CDR1 SGHAT and CDR2 FQDESV (reference sequence). The ends were cut back, 6 bases at V and 5 bases at J, with 11 bases in the middle. CDR3 size: 12 residues. CDR3 in amino acids: CASSPIDHEQYF. CDR3 in DNA: TGTGCCAGCAGTCCGATAGACCACGAGCAGTACTTC.

This clonotype was seen repeatedly, ten times or more. This sequence joins TRBV7-2 and TRBJ2-5; TRBD2 matches 8 bases. The CDR3 extends over 16 amino acids. CDR1 SGHTA and CDR2 FQGNSA come from the germline V gene. V shed 5 bases, J shed 2 bases, and the junction held 10 bases outside the gene matches. For the CDR3, the DNA is TGTGCCAGCAGCCATTTACTAGCGGAGCCTCAAGAGACCCAGTACTTC. It specifies CASSHLLAEPQETQYF.

This clonotype has a handful of counts. One junction end does not reproduce the germline sequence, and a read error may be involved. This chain links TRBV4-1 with TRBJ2-7, with 13 bases fitting TRBD2. CDR3 length: 16 amino acids. Germline values: CDR1 MGHRA, CDR2 YSYEKL. The CDR3 loop reads CASSRQGTSGIYGQYF. CDR3 DNA sequence: TGCGCCAGCAGCCGGCAAGGGACTAGCGGGATCTACGGGCAGTACTTC.

This clonotype has ten or more counts. The chain is built from TRBV30 and TRBJ1-2, with TRBD1 identical over 8 bases. The CDR3 runs to 12 residues. Germline V CDR1 and CDR2: GTSNPN, SVGIG (reference sequence). V trimming: 3 bases; J trimming: 9 bases; junction bases outside the gene matches: 6. The chain's CDR3 is CAWSRDRSSYTF. The CDR3 DNA follows: TGTGCCTGGAGCCGGGACAGGTCCAGCTACACCTTC.

This clonotype was counted many times. The chain links TRBV7-3 to TRBJ2-3; 8 nucleotides agree with TRBD2. Germline lookup yields CDR1 SGHTA and CDR2 FQGTGA. The V and J ends lost 4 bases and 4 bases, in that order; junction bases with no gene match: 4. The CDR3 is made up of 14 amino acids. The CDR3 reads CASSSTGGPDTQYF. In DNA form, the CDR3 reads TGTGCCAGCAGCTCGACGGGGGGGCCAGATACGCAGTATTTT.

This clonotype was observed many times. The chain has TRBV3-1 and TRBJ2-7, with D unclear. This CDR3 has 14 residues. Germline V lookup: CDR1 LGHDT, CDR2 YNNKEL (reference sequence). V gave up 3 bases and J gave up 7 bases, with 16 bases separating them. The CDR3 coding sequence is TGTGCCAGCAGCCATGAATCTACTTTGGGAGAGCAGTACTTC. Amino acid sequence: CASSHESTLGEQYF.